The T cell receptor (beta chain) under discussion was sequenced for a study of control samples from healthy donors and cancer patients. The protocol was immunoSEQ multiplex PCR, while the TCRdb copy is restricted to in-frame clones and leaves out a portion. The table lists roughly 220,000 clones, roughly 94% of them singletons. This CDR3 region has 14 residues. CDR1 and CDR2 (germline): PRHDT, FYEKMQ (reference sequence). The V end was cut by 5 bases, the J end by 3 bases, with 14 bases between. The V call is TRBV13, the J call TRBJ2-7; no firm D call. This TCR was sampled from a man aged 45-60 years in good health. The specimen sequenced was blood. The CDR3 region has the DNA TGTGCCAGCAGCCAAGGGTCGATGATCTACGAGCAGTACTTC. Translation gives CASSQGSMIYEQYF. Complete variable domain (other parts from reference TRBV13 and TRBJ2-7): AAGVIQSPRHLIKEKRETATLKCYPIPRHDTVYWYQQGPGQDPQFLISFYEKMQSDKGSIPDRFSAQQFSDYHSELNMSSLELGDSALYFCASSQGSMIYEQYFGPGTRLTVT.